This TCR beta chain was identified in a study of OX40 agonist ivuxolimab in advanced cancers. Germline lookup yields CDR1 SGHRS and CDR2 YFSETQ. With 2 bases removed from V and 0 bases from J, the gap between germline ends came to 11 bases. The CDR3 consists of 16 residues. Assay used: immunoSEQ multiplex PCR; TCRdb lists only in-frame clones, some missing. This sample has 20,000 to 25,000 clones; less than 90% occur once, and the top ten carry 16%. The V gene is TRBV5-1, the J gene TRBJ2-2, with D perhaps TRBD1 (5 bases). This sequence was found in an adult with an advanced solid tumor such as melanoma, head and neck, liver or kidney cancer. The sample here was CD4+ or CD8+ T cells sorted from blood, taken in a trial of the OX40 agonist ivuxolimab. CDR3 residues: CASSLRQGPNTGELFF. In DNA form, the CDR3 reads TGCGCCAGCAGCTTAAGGCAGGGCCCGAACACCGGGGAGCTGTTTTTT.